The 10 T cell receptor beta chains given below trace back to one sample, sequenced in a study of blood T cell repertoires in COVID-19. Sequencing was performed with immunoSEQ multiplex PCR; in TCRdb, only in-frame clones are kept and a portion is missing. Of about 300,000 clones listed, 83% are singletons. Input material: peripheral blood. The receptors stem from a woman in her forties or fifties who had recovered from COVID-19.

The chain is built from TRBV28 and TRBJ2-1; D is unclear. V lost 2 bases and J lost 5, with 7 bases in between. CDR3 size: 13 residues. Per germline, CDR1 MDHEN and CDR2 SYDVKM. The CDR3 coding sequence is TGTGCCAGCAGTTTAATTCGGGACAATGAGCAGTTCTTC. It encodes CASSLIRDNEQFF.

The gene calls are TRBV30 and TRBJ1-4, with D hard to call. CDR1 and CDR2 (germline): GTSNPN, SVGIG (reference sequence). This CDR3 has 12 amino acids. V lost 3 bases, J lost 5 bases, and 7 bases lay in between. The CDR3 loop is CAWRRSNEKLFF. The DNA for the CDR3 is TGTGCCTGGAGACGGAGCAATGAAAAACTGTTTTTT.

The CDR3: CASEGTAYGYTF. The CDR3 DNA follows: TGTGCCAGCGAGGGGACAGCTTATGGCTACACCTTC. The gene calls are TRBV6-6 and TRBJ1-2, with 7 nucleotides matching TRBD1. The CDR3 covers 12 residues. The junction had 5 bases not matched to a gene; V was cut back by 8 bases and J by 5 bases. In germline, CDR1 is MNHNY, CDR2 SVGAGI (reference sequence).

The chain couples TRBV7-2 to TRBJ2-1, with TRBD1 matching 10 bases. The CDR3 length is 18 residues. V shed 5 bases, J shed 5 bases, and the junction held 15 bases outside the gene matches. Germline V gives CDR1 SGHTA, CDR2 FQGNSA. CDR3 sequence (DNA): TGTGCCAGCAGCCCTGACAGGGGGCTTTCCCCTAGTGACAATGAGCAGTTCTTC. This gives the protein CASSPDRGLSPSDNEQFF.

CDR3 amino acids: CASSLFSSGANVLTF. The CDR3 bases are TGCGCCAGCAGCTTGTTTTCATCTGGGGCCAACGTCCTGACTTTC. The chain couples TRBV5-1 to TRBJ2-6; D is undetermined. V gave up 1 base and J gave up 1 base, with 6 bases separating them. CDR3 length equals 15 residues. Germline loops: CDR1 SGHRS, CDR2 YFSETQ. Full variable domain (rest looked up from reference TRBV5-1 and TRBJ2-6): KAGVTQTPRYLIKTRGQQVTLSCSPISGHRSVSWYQQTPGQGLQFLFEYFSETQRNKGNFPGRFSGRQFSNSRSEMNVSTLELGDSALYLCASSLFSSGANVLTFGAGSRLTVL.

This clone was seen just once. The chain links TRBV5-1 to TRBJ2-2; 9 nucleotides agree with TRBD2. Per germline, CDR1 SGHRS and CDR2 YFSETQ. This CDR3 has 14 residues. The junction had 3 bases not matched to a gene; V was cut back by 4 bases and J by 5 bases. CDR3 in DNA: TGCGCCAGCAGCGGGACTAGCCGAACCGGGGAGCTGTTTTTT. Its protein product is CASSGTSRTGELFF.

The chain couples TRBV7-3 to TRBJ1-6; TRBD1 matches at 7 bases. Germline trimming cut 5 bases from V and 0 bases from J; bases unmatched to any gene: 4. The CDR3 covers 16 residues. CDR1 and CDR2 from the germline V gene are SGHTA and FQGTGA. The CDR3 protein is CASSRDSSSYNSPLHF. Here the CDR3 DNA reads TGTGCCAGCAGCCGGGACAGTAGCTCCTATAATTCACCCCTCCACTTT.

This sequence joins TRBV5-1 and TRBJ1-2; possibly TRBD1 for D (5 bases). V lost 6 bases to trimming and J lost 5 bases, with 20 bases between them. CDR1 SGHRS and CDR2 YFSETQ come from the germline V gene. The CDR3 has 15 residues. The CDR3 is CASTRREGLGYGYTF. The CDR3 DNA reads as TGCGCCAGCACTCGGAGGGAGGGGTTGGGGTATGGCTACACCTTC.

This clone was seen a handful of times. The chain has TRBV11-2 and TRBJ2-5; D gene uncertain. Between the trimmed V and J ends, which lost 3 bases and 4 bases, there was a span of 15 bases. The CDR3 is 15 residues long. Germline V gene lookup returns CDR1 SGHAT and CDR2 FQNNGV. Written as DNA, the CDR3 is TGTGCCAGCAGCTTCGCCGACTCGGCAGTAGAGACCCAGTACTTC. Its protein product is CASSFADSAVETQYF. Using reference TRBV11-2 and TRBJ2-5 for the parts outside the CDR3, the full variable domain is EAGVAQSPRYKIIEKRQSVAFWCNPISGHATLYWYQQILGQGPKLLIQFQNNGVVDDSQLPKDRFSAERLKGVDSTLKIQPAKLEDSAVYLCASSFADSAVETQYFGPGTRLLVL.

The genes are TRBV11-2 and TRBJ2-1; weak D call: TRBD1 (6 bases). Germline CDR1 is SGHAT and CDR2 is FQNNGV. The CDR3 length is 15 residues. Trimming pared 5 bases from V and 3 bases from J, leaving 14 bases between. The CDR3 loop is CASSRIRGIYNEQFF. In nucleotides, the CDR3 is TGTGCCAGCAGCCGGATCAGGGGCATCTACAATGAGCAGTTCTTC.